This T cell receptor beta chain was captured in a study of shared clonotypes between healthy human individuals. CD45RO-negative, CCR7-selected cells formed the naive CD8 fraction, which excluded terminally differentiated effector memory CD45RA+ cells. Profiling relied on immunoSEQ multiplex PCR, and the TCRdb table lists in-frame clones only, not all of them. The sample comprises about 2.1 million clones, approximately 92% of which are singletons, and more than 1.5% rests with the top ten. V lost 1 base to trimming and J lost 4 bases; unmatched junction nucleotides: 13. CDR3 size: 19 residues. Study-level findings and limits: Among non-shared clonotypes, generation probabilities were lower than among those shared by all four donors.

A note on this clone: Its antigen is unidentified.

The genes are TRBV5-7 and TRBJ2-2; 10 nucleotides match TRBD1. TRBV5-7 falls under the ORF class, with uncertain function. Sequencing was done on a sample of naive CD8+ T cells from PBMCs. This clonotype was sampled from a man younger than 30 in good health. Some clones in this sample may be carry-over from other donors' samples. The CDR3 loop reads CASSLFIVLGQGFTGELFF. The DNA of the CDR3 is TGTGCCAGCAGCTTGTTTATAGTCTTGGGACAGGGGTTCACCGGGGAGCTGTTTTTT.